The T cell receptor (beta chain) described here comes from a study of vaccination effects on CD4 cells after COVID-19. Before sequencing, viral peptide pools were used by the ViraFEST assay to expand antigen-specific CD4+ T cells. At the end of roughly ten days of culture, CD4+ T cells were isolated. Neither prior SARS-CoV-2 infection nor positive nucleocapsid antibodies were present in the vaccine recipients. Data came from immunoSEQ multiplex PCR; TCRdb stores just in-frame clones and leaves some out. In the table there are more than 20,000 clones, roughly 80% of which are singletons. The V and J ends lost 3 bases and 10 bases respectively, with 15 bases between them. The CDR3 contains 12 residues. Germline values: CDR1 SQVTM, CDR2 ANQGSEA. Regarding this clone: No antigen is known for it.

Specimen: CD4+ T cells from PBMCs cultured with HCoV-NL63 spike peptides, collected before COVID-19 vaccination. V usage is TRBV29-1 and J usage is TRBJ1-1; possible D gene TRBD1, 6 bases. This receptor was identified in a human donor who received a COVID-19 vaccine. Written as DNA, the CDR3 is TGCAGCGTTGACAACAGGGCGGTGTCAGCTTTCTTT. It translates to CSVDNRAVSAFF.